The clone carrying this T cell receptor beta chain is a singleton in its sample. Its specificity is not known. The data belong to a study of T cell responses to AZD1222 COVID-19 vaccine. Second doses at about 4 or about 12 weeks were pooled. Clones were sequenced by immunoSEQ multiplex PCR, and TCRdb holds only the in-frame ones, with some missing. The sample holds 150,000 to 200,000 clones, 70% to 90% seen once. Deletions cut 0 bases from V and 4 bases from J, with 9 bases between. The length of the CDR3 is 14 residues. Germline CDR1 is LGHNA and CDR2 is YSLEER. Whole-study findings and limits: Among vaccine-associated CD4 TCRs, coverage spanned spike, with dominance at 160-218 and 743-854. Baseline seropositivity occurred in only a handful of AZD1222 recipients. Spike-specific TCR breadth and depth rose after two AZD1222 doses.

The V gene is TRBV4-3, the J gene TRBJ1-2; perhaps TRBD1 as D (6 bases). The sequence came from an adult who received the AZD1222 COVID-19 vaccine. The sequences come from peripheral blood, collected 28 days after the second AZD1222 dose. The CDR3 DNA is TGCGCCAGCAGCCAAGACCCAGGGGTCTATGGCTACACCTTC. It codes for CASSQDPGVYGYTF.